This T cell receptor beta chain was observed in a study of beta chain features in type 1 diabetes. The study's findings and limits: In every one of the four CD4+ subsets, TCRB CDR3s were moderately but significantly shorter in Type 1 diabetes patients.

As every portion of the isolated RNA was reverse transcribed, the sequencing read expressed TCRB transcripts. The table came from immunoSEQ multiplex PCR; TCRdb's copy has only in-frame clones and leaves some out. This sample carries under 150,000 clones, approximately 9% of them seen once, and the ten largest clones take over 0.6%. This clone showed up just a few times. Antigen unknown. There are 14 residues in the CDR3. Looked up from germline, CDR1 is MNHNS and CDR2 is SASEGT. Trimming stripped 3 bases from V and 2 bases from J, with 8 bases between. This chain links TRBV6-1 with TRBJ1-5; tentative D call: TRBD1 (6 bases). The sample was central memory CD4+ T cells from blood. This sequence was found in a man aged 25-45 years with type 1 diabetes. Here the CDR3 reads CASSDSGGNQPQHF. DNA of the CDR3: TGTGCCAGCAGTGATTCAGGGGGCAATCAGCCCCAGCATTTT.